The present T cell receptor beta chain was sequenced within a study of T cell responses to AZD1222 COVID-19 vaccine. Across the study: Pooled samples include second doses given at about 4 or 12 weeks. Study results and limitations: Targets within unmutated variant regions were reportedly found for nearly half of spike-specific TCRs.

About this clone: Its antigen remains unidentified. An end of the junction does not agree with germline; a read error may underlie this.

Only in-frame clones appear in the TCRdb table, and some are missing; sequencing was by immunoSEQ multiplex PCR. The table shows about 110,000 clones, with 90% to 95% occurring only once. The CDR3 totals 14 residues. Per the germline V gene, CDR1 is KGHSH and CDR2 is LQKENI. This material consisted of peripheral blood, taken on day 0 of AZD1222 vaccination. The J gene is TRBJ1-1, the V gene TRBV18; TRBD1 matches 7 bases. This TCR was sampled from an adult in good health. This chain's CDR3 is CASSPQGQGTEAFF. The CDR3 region has the DNA TGTGCCAGCTCCCCACAGGGGCAGGGGACTGAAGCTTTCTTT. Supplemented by reference TRBV18 and TRBJ1-1, the full variable domain reads NAGVMQNPRHLVRRRGQEARLRCSPMKGHSHVYWYRQLPEEGLKFMVYLQKENIIDESGMPKERFSAEFPKEGPSILRIQQVVRGDSAAYFCASSPQGQGTEAFFGQGTRLTVV.